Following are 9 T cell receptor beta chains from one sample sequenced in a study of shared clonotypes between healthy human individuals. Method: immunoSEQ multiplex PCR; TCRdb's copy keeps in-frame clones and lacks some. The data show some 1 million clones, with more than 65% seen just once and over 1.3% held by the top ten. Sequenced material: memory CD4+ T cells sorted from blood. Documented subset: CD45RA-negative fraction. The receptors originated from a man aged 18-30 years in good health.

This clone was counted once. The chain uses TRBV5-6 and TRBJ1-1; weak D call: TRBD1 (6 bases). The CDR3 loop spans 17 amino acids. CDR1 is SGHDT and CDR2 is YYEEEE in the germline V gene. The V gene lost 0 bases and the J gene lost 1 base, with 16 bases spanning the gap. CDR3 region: CASSLGTDHVQNTEAFF. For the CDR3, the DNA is TGTGCCAGCAGCTTGGGGACAGACCACGTTCAGAACACTGAAGCTTTCTTT.

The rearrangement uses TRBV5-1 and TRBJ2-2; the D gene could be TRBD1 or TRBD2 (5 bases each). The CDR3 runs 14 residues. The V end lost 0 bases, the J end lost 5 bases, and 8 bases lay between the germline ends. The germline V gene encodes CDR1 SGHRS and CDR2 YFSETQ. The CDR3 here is CASSLAGLTGELFF. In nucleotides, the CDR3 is TGCGCCAGCAGCTTGGCGGGGCTTACCGGGGAGCTGTTTTTT.

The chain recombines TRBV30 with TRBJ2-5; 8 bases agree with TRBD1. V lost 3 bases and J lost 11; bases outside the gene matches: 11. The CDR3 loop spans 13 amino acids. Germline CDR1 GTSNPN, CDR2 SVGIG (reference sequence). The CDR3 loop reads CAWSRQGSGEQYF. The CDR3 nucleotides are TGTGCCTGGAGCCGACAGGGGTCGGGGGAGCAGTACTTC.

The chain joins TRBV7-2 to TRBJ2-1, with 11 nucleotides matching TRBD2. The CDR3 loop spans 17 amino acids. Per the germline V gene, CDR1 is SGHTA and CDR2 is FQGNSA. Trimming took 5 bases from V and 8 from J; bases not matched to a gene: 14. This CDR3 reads CASSAALVAGGMDEQFF. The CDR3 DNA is TGTGCCAGCAGCGCCGCCTTGGTAGCGGGAGGGATGGATGAGCAGTTCTTC.

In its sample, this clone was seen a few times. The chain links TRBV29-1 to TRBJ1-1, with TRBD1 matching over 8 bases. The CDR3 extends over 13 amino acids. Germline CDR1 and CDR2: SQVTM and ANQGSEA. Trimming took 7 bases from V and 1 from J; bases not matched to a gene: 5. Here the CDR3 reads CSACRGPNTEAFF. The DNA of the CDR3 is TGCAGCGCTTGCAGGGGGCCGAACACTGAAGCTTTCTTT.

CDR3 sequence: CASSRDRYTGELFF. CDR3 coding DNA: TGCGCCAGCAGTCGGGACAGGTACACCGGGGAGCTGTTTTTT. The chain is built from TRBV10-1 and TRBJ2-2; 8 nucleotides match TRBD1. CDR1 and CDR2 (germline): WNHNN, SYGVQD (reference sequence). This CDR3 has 14 residues. The V segment lost 5 bases and the J segment 3 bases; nucleotides outside the gene matches: 2.

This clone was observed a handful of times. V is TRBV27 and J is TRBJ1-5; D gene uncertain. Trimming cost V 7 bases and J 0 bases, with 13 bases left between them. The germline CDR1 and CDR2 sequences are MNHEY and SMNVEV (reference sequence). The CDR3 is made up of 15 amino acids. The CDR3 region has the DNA TGTGCCAGCACGGCCGGGGTTAATAGCAATCAGCCCCAGCATTTT. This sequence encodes CASTAGVNSNQPQHF.

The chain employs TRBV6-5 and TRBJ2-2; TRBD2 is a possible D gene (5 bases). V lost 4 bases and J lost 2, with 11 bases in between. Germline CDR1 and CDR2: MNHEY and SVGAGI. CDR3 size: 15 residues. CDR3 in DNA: TGTGCCAGCAGTTCAAATGAGGGAAACACCGGGGAGCTGTTTTTT. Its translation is CASSSNEGNTGELFF.

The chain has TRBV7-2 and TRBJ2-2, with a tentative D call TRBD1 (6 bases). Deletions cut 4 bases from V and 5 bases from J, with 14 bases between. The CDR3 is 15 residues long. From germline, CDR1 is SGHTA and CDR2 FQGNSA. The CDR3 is CASSSQQGQTGELFF. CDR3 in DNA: TGTGCCAGCAGCTCCCAACAGGGCCAAACCGGGGAGCTGTTTTTT.